Following are 27 T cell receptor beta chains from one sample sequenced in a study of blood T cell repertoires in COVID-19. Repertoires were generated with immunoSEQ multiplex PCR, while TCRdb's copy carries only in-frame clones and drops some. The sample contains approximately 90,000 clones, 70% to 90% of which appear only once. The sequencing sample was made of peripheral blood. These receptors originate from a middle-aged man with acute or convalescent COVID-19.

A word on this clone: This sample includes further DNA sequences coding for the same CDR3. This chain joins TRBV6-5 and TRBJ2-5; a possible D gene is TRBD2 (5 bases). CDR1 and CDR2 from the germline V gene are MNHEY and SVGAGI. CDR3 length equals 13 residues. Trimming took 2 bases from V and 5 from J, leaving 9 bases between them. The CDR3 loop reads CASSYAGWETQYF. The CDR3 DNA is TGTGCCAGCAGTTACGCGGGCTGGGAGACCCAGTACTTC.

The rearrangement joins TRBV27 to TRBJ1-1, with TRBD1 identical over 11 bases. The CDR3 runs 16 residues. Germline loops: CDR1 MNHEY, CDR2 SMNVEV (reference sequence). Germline trimming cut 4 bases from V and 3 bases from J; bases unmatched to any gene: 7. The CDR3 bases are TGTGCCAGCAGTTCTCTGGACAGGGGGCGAGACACTGAAGCTTTCTTT. The encoded protein is CASSSLDRGRDTEAFF.

This chain uses TRBV19 with TRBJ2-1; 9 bases are shared with TRBD2. After removal of 5 bases from V and 4 bases from J, the junction contained 9 bases not matched to a gene. The CDR3 is 16 amino acids. Germline V gene sequence: CDR1 LNHDA, CDR2 SQIVND (reference sequence). The CDR3 protein is CASSPSTSGRYNEQFF. For the CDR3, the DNA is TGTGCCAGTAGTCCCTCGACTAGCGGAAGATACAATGAGCAGTTCTTC.

This chain links TRBV7-8 with TRBJ2-1; 9 nucleotides agree with TRBD2. The CDR3 totals 15 residues. The germline V gene has CDR1 SGHVS and CDR2 FQNEAQ. Trimming removed 1 base from V and 9 bases from J; junction bases left unmatched: 7. CDR3: CASSLGGTSKFEQFF. In nucleotides, the CDR3 is TGTGCCAGCAGCTTAGGGGGGACTAGCAAGTTTGAGCAGTTCTTC.

V gene TRBV11-2 combines with J gene TRBJ1-1; D may be TRBD1 (6 bases). V was cut by 5 bases and J by 2 bases, with 9 bases left in between. The CDR3 has 13 residues. In germline, CDR1 is SGHAT, CDR2 FQNNGV. The CDR3 DNA reads TGTGCCAGCAGCAGCAGGGGTAACACTGAAGCTTTCTTT. Translation gives CASSSRGNTEAFF.

V usage is TRBV9 and J usage is TRBJ1-4, with 10 bases matching TRBD1. Per germline, CDR1 SGDLS and CDR2 YYNGEE. With V trimmed by 4 bases and J by 5 bases, 5 bases remained unmatched. CDR3 size: 15 residues. CDR3 amino acids: CASSPGTGVNEKLFF. The CDR3 DNA follows: TGTGCCAGCAGCCCCGGGACAGGGGTAAATGAAAAACTGTTTTTT.

The table lists this clone with a count of one. The gene calls are TRBV9 and TRBJ1-4; D is unresolved. The germline V gene has CDR1 SGDLS and CDR2 YYNGEE. Trimming removed 0 bases at V and 8 bases at J, with 17 bases between. This CDR3 spans 16 amino acids. CDR3 nucleotides: TGTGCCAGCAGCGTAGGGATTGATATTGAGAGGGAAAAACTGTTTTTT. This codes for CASSVGIDIEREKLFF.

V is TRBV13 and J is TRBJ2-7; D is perhaps TRBD1 (5 bases). Per the germline V gene, CDR1 is PRHDT and CDR2 is FYEKMQ (reference sequence). V was clipped by 5 bases and J by 4 bases, with 9 bases between them. The CDR3 loop spans 12 amino acids. As DNA, the CDR3 is TGTGCCAGCAGCCAGGGCTCTTACGAGCAGTACTTC. It codes for CASSQGSYEQYF.

The genes are TRBV5-1 and TRBJ2-7, with 7 bases identical to TRBD2. Germline CDR1 SGHRS, CDR2 YFSETQ. This CDR3 has 16 residues. V was pared by 3 bases and J by 1 base, with 10 bases of the junction left unmatched. The CDR3 bases are TGCGCCAGCAGCTCGGGCACGGGCGGGGGATCCTACGAGCAGTACTTC. The encoded protein is CASSSGTGGGSYEQYF.

This sequence joins TRBV7-9 and TRBJ2-7, with 7 positions matching TRBD1. This CDR3 has 13 residues. The germline V gene has CDR1 SEHNR and CDR2 FQNEAQ (reference sequence). V lost 2 bases to trimming and J lost 5 bases; unmatched junction nucleotides: 3. DNA of the CDR3: TGTGCCAGCAGCTTACGAGGGACAGACGAGCAGTACGTC. Its translation is CASSLRGTDEQYV.

The V call is TRBV19, the J call TRBJ1-5; the D is unclear. Germline V gene lookup returns CDR1 LNHDA and CDR2 SQIVND (reference sequence). Between the trimmed V and J ends, which lost 5 bases and 0 bases, there was a span of 11 bases. This CDR3 region has 15 residues. The DNA of the CDR3 is TGTGCCAGTAGTGGTACGACATTTAGCAATCAGCCCCAGCATTTT. It translates to CASSGTTFSNQPQHF.

The chain has TRBV13 and TRBJ1-2; TRBD1 might be the D (6 bases). Trimming took 5 bases from V and 8 from J, leaving 21 bases between them. Germline assignment: CDR1 PRHDT and CDR2 FYEKMQ (reference sequence). The length of the CDR3 is 15 residues. The CDR3 sequence is CASSPRAGDLGGYTF. DNA of the CDR3: TGTGCCAGCAGCCCAAGGGCAGGGGATCTGGGGGGCTACACCTTC. The variable domain in full, completed from reference TRBV13 and TRBJ1-2, reads AAGVIQSPRHLIKEKRETATLKCYPIPRHDTVYWYQQGPGQDPQFLISFYEKMQSDKGSIPDRFSAQQFSDYHSELNMSSLELGDSALYFCASSPRAGDLGGYTFGSGTRLTVV.

This clone was recorded once. The chain combines TRBV11-2 with TRBJ1-3; D might be TRBD1 (6 bases). Germline assignment: CDR1 SGHAT and CDR2 FQNNGV. The CDR3 spans 17 residues. The V end lost 7 bases, the J end lost 0 bases, and 19 bases lay between the germline ends. Here the CDR3 reads CASTLSFRGSSGNTIYF. The CDR3, as DNA: TGTGCCAGCACCCTTTCCTTCAGGGGAAGCTCTGGAAACACCATATATTTT.

This chain uses TRBV5-6 with TRBJ1-3; 7 nucleotides agree with TRBD1. CDR1 and CDR2 from the germline V gene are SGHDT and YYEEEE. Germline trimming cut 4 bases from V and 3 bases from J; bases unmatched to any gene: 7. There are 15 residues in the CDR3. The CDR3 spells CASSRQGFIGNTIYF. The CDR3, as DNA: TGTGCCAGCAGCCGACAGGGTTTTATTGGAAACACCATATATTTT.

J is TRBJ2-1 and V is TRBV7-3, with D possibly matching TRBD2 (5 bases). V was pared by 5 bases and J by 8 bases, with 19 bases between. The length of the CDR3 is 15 residues. From germline, CDR1 is SGHTA and CDR2 FQGTGA. The CDR3 spells CASSPSPGLRDEQFF. CDR3 DNA sequence: TGTGCCAGCAGCCCCTCCCCGGGATTAAGGGATGAGCAGTTCTTC.

The chain's CDR3 is CASSRTPSLPLVQYV. DNA for the CDR3: TGTGCCAGCAGTCGGACTCCCTCCCTCCCTTTAGTGCAGTACGTC. The chain combines TRBV27 with TRBJ2-7; D may be TRBD2 (5 bases). Germline assignment: CDR1 MNHEY and CDR2 SMNVEV (reference sequence). V dropped 5 bases and J dropped 9 bases, with 23 bases sitting between them. The CDR3 sequence is 15 residues long.

This rearrangement joins TRBV28 to TRBJ1-4; D is undetermined. Trimming removed 1 base from V and 4 bases from J, with 7 bases in between. The CDR3 is made up of 14 amino acids. From germline, CDR1 is MDHEN and CDR2 SYDVKM. DNA of the CDR3: TGTGCCAGCAGTTTATTGCAGGATAATGAAAAACTGTTTTTT. It is translated as CASSLLQDNEKLFF. Based on the CDR3 plus reference TRBV28 and TRBJ1-4, the full variable domain is DVKVTQSSRYLVKRTGEKVFLECVQDMDHENMFWYRQDPGLGLRLIYFSYDVKMKEKGDIPEGYSVSREKKERFSLILESASTNQTSMYLCASSLLQDNEKLFFGSGTQLSVL.

The chain joins TRBV18 to TRBJ1-2; possible D gene TRBD1, 5 bases. Trimming removed 4 bases at V and 6 bases at J, with 18 bases between. Germline V gives CDR1 KGHSH, CDR2 LQKENI. This CDR3 is 15 amino acids long. CDR3 loop: CASSLGMGEAHGYTF. CDR3 nucleotide sequence: TGTGCCAGCTCACTTGGAATGGGGGAGGCTCATGGCTACACCTTC.

The V and J genes are TRBV4-1 and TRBJ1-5, with D possibly matching TRBD1 (6 bases). CDR3 length equals 14 residues. The V and J ends lost 8 bases and 6 bases respectively, with 17 bases between them. Germline V gene data show CDR1 as MGHRA and CDR2 as YSYEKL. The CDR3 nucleotides are TGCGCCAGCGCCGGGGAGGGGGGCAGTCAGCCCCAGCATTTT. Translating it yields CASAGEGGSQPQHF.

In this sample, this clone turned up once. The V call is TRBV30, the J call TRBJ1-6, with D perhaps TRBD1 (6 bases). CDR1 and CDR2 (germline): GTSNPN, SVGIG (reference sequence). V lost 4 bases to trimming and J lost 7 bases, with 11 bases between them. This CDR3 has 13 residues. DNA of the CDR3: TGTGCCTGGATCGGACAGCTAAATTCACCCCTCCACTTT. Translation gives CAWIGQLNSPLHF.

The chain joins TRBV5-5 to TRBJ2-7; TRBD1 aligns across 11 bases. Germline CDR1 is SGHKS and CDR2 is YYEKEE (reference sequence). The CDR3 is 15 amino acids. With 5 bases clipped from V and 4 bases from J, the junction kept 8 bases outside the gene matches. CDR3 protein: CASRPWTGGAYEQYF. The CDR3 region has the DNA TGTGCCAGCAGACCCTGGACAGGGGGCGCGTACGAGCAGTACTTC. The whole variable domain, filled in from reference TRBV5-5 and TRBJ2-7, reads DAGVTQSPTHLIKTRGQQVTLRCSPISGHKSVSWYQQVLGQGPQFIFQYYEKEERGRGNFPDRFSARQFPNYSSELNVNALLLGDSALYLCASRPWTGGAYEQYFGPGTRLTVT.

V is TRBV9 and J is TRBJ2-7; 9 nucleotides line up with TRBD2. The CDR3 runs to 19 residues. Germline CDR1 and CDR2: SGDLS and YYNGEE. Unmatched junction bases numbered 17, after V lost 1 base and J lost 3 bases. CDR3 loop: CASSVNRHYSGGRHYEQYV. The CDR3 DNA reads as TGTGCCAGCAGCGTAAACAGACATTACAGCGGGGGGCGTCACTACGAGCAGTACGTC.

The chain carries TRBV5-1 and TRBJ2-3; TRBD2 matches 11 bases. Germline V gene data show CDR1 as SGHRS and CDR2 as YFSETQ. V shed 4 bases, J shed 2 bases, and the junction held 12 bases outside the gene matches. There are 18 residues in the CDR3. The DNA of the CDR3 is TGCGCCAGCAGCAGCGGTTTAGCGGGGGGGCGCGTCACAGATACGCAGTATTTT. It codes for CASSSGLAGGRVTDTQYF.

V gene TRBV5-1 combines with J gene TRBJ2-1, with 10 bases matching TRBD2. In germline, CDR1 is SGHRS, CDR2 YFSETQ. Trimming took 4 bases from V and 10 from J; bases not matched to a gene: 8. CDR3 length equals 14 residues. The CDR3 bases are TGCGCCAGCAGCGGGACTAGCGCCGGAGGGGAGCAGTTCTTC. It encodes CASSGTSAGGEQFF.

This chain connects TRBV5-6 to TRBJ2-3; D might be TRBD2 (5 bases). This CDR3 comprises 13 residues. CDR1 is SGHDT, CDR2 YYEEEE, per germline. V was clipped by 1 base and J by 5 bases, with 8 bases between them. CDR3 sequence: CASSLRGQDTQYF. CDR3 DNA: TGTGCCAGCAGCTTGAGAGGGCAAGATACGCAGTATTTT.

With respect to this clone: Within the sample, other DNA sequences also encode this same CDR3. The chain is built from TRBV11-3 and TRBJ2-2, with TRBD1 as a possible D gene (6 bases). The CDR3 is 14 residues long. Trimming cost V 5 bases and J 5 bases, with 12 bases left between them. Germline-derived CDR1 and CDR2 are SGHNT and YENEEA. The CDR3 sequence: CASSLGRGTGELFF. The CDR3 DNA follows: TGTGCCAGCAGCCTAGGCAGGGGTACCGGGGAGCTGTTTTTT.

CDR3 region: CASSSGGMQYF. The CDR3 bases are TGTGCCAGCAGTTCTGGGGGGATGCAGTACTTC. This chain joins TRBV6-5 and TRBJ2-7; possible D gene TRBD2, 6 bases. Germline loops: CDR1 MNHEY, CDR2 SVGAGI. This CDR3 spans 11 amino acids. Trimming shortened V by 4 bases and J by 9 bases, and 10 bases separated the two germline ends.